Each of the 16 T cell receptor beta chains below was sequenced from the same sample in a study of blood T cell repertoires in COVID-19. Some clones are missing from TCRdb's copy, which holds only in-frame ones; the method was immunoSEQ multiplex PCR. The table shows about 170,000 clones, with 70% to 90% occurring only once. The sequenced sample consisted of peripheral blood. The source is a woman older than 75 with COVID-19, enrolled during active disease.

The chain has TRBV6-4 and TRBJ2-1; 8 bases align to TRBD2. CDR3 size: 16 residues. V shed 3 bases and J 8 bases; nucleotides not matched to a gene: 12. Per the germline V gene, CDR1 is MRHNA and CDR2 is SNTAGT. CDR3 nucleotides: TGTGCCAGCAGTGAGTCGGCTAGCGGGTCGAAGGATGAGCAGTTCTTC. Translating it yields CASSESASGSKDEQFF.

CDR3 bases: TGCGCCAGCAGCTTGAGACAGGGGTACGAGCAGTACTTC. Its translation is CASSLRQGYEQYF. The J gene is TRBJ2-7, the V gene TRBV5-1; 8 nucleotides agree with TRBD1. V lost 1 base, J lost 4 bases, and 1 base stayed unmatched. The CDR3 consists of 13 residues. Germline assignment: CDR1 SGHRS and CDR2 YFSETQ.

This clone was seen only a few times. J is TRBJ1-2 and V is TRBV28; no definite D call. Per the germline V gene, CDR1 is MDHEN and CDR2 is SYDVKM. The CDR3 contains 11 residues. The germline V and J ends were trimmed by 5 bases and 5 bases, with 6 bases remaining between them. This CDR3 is CASSVPYGYTF. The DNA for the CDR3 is TGTGCCAGCAGTGTCCCTTATGGCTACACCTTC.

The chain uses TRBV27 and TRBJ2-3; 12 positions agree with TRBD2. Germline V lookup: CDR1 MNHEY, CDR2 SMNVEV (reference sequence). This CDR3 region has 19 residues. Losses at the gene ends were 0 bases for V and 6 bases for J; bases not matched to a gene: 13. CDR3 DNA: TGTGCCAGCAGTTTATCAACCGCGACTAGCGGGAGCCTGTGGGATACGCAGTATTTT. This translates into CASSLSTATSGSLWDTQYF.

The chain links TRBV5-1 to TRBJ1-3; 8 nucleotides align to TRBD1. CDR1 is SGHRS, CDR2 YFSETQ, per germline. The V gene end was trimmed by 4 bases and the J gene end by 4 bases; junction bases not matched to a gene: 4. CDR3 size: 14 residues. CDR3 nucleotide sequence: TGCGCCAGCAGCAAACAGGGGGGAGGAAACACCATATATTTT. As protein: CASSKQGGGNTIYF.

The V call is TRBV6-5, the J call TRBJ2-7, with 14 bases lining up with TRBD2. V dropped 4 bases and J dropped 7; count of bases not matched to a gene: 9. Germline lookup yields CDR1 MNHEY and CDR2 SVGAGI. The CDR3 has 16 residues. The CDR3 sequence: CASSSVGTSGSGEQYF. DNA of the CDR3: TGTGCCAGCAGTTCCGTCGGGACTAGCGGGAGTGGAGAGCAGTACTTC.

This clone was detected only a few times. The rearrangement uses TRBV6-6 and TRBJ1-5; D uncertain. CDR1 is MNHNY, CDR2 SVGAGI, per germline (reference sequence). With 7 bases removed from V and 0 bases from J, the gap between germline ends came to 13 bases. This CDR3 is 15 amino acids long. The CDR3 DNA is TGTGCCAGCAATAACCCAGCGTATAGCAATCAGCCCCAGCATTTT. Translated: CASNNPAYSNQPQHF.

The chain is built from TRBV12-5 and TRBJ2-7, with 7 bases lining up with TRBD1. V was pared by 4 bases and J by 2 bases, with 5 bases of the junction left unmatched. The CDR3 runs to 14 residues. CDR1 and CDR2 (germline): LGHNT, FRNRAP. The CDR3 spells CASGWGTAAYEQYF. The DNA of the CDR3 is TGTGCTAGTGGTTGGGGGACAGCAGCCTACGAGCAGTACTTC.

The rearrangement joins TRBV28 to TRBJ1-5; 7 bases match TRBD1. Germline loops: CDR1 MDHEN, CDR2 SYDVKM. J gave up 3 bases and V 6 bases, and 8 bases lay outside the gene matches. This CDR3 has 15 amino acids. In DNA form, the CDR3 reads TGTGCCAGCAGCCCGACAGGGACCGTCAATCAGCCCCAGCATTTT. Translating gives CASSPTGTVNQPQHF.

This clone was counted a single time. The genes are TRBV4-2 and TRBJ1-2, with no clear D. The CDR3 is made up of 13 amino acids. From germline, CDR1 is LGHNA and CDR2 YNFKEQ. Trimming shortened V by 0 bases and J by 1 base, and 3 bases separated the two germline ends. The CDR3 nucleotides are TGTGCCAGCAGCCAAGACAATAACTATGGCTACACCTTC. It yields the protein CASSQDNNYGYTF.

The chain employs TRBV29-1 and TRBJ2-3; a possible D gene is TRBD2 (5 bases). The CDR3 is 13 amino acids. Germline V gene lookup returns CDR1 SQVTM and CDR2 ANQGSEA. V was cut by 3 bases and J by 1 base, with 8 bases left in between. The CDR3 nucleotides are TGCAGCGTTGATTACGGGGGCACAGATACGCAGTATTTT. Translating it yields CSVDYGGTDTQYF.

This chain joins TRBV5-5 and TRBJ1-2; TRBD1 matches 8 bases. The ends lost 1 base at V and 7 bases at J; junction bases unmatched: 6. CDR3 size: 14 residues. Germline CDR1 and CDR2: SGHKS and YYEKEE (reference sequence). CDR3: CASSLSQGAVGYTF. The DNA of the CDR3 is TGTGCCAGCAGCTTGTCGCAGGGGGCAGTTGGCTACACCTTC.

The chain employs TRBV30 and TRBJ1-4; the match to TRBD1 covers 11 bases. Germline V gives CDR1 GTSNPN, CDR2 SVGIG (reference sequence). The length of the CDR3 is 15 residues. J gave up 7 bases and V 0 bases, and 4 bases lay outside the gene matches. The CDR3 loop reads CAWSVWGTGGEKLFF. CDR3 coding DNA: TGTGCCTGGAGTGTATGGGGGACAGGGGGTGAAAAACTGTTTTTT.

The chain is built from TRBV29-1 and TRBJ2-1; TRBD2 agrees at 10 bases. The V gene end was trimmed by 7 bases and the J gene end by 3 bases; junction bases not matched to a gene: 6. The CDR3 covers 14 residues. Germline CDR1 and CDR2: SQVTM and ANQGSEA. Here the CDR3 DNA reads TGCAGCGCCCCCCTAGCGGGAGACTACAATGAGCAGTTCTTC. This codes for CSAPLAGDYNEQFF.

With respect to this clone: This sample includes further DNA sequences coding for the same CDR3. This CDR3 is CASSETGEQFF. CDR3 nucleotide sequence: TGTGCCAGCAGTGAAACCGGTGAGCAGTTCTTC. This rearrangement joins TRBV2 to TRBJ2-1; D is ambiguous. The germline V gene encodes CDR1 SNHLY and CDR2 FYNNEI. The CDR3 length is 11 residues. The germline V and J ends were trimmed by 2 bases and 9 bases, with 5 bases remaining between them.

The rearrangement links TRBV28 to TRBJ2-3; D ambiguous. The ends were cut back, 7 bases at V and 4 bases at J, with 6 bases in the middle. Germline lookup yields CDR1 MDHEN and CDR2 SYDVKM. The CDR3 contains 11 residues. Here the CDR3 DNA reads TGTGCCAGCACTACGGCAGATACGCAGTATTTT. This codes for CASTTADTQYF.